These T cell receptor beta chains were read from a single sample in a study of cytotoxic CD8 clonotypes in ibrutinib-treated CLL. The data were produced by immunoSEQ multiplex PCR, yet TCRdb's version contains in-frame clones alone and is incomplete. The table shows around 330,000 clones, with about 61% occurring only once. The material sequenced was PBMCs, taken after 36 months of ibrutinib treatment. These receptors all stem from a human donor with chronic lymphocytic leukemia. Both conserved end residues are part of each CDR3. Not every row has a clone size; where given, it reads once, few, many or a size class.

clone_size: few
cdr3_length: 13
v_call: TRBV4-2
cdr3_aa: CASSPGLNYGYTF

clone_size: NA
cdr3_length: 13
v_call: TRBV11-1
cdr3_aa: CASSLEDFTEAFF

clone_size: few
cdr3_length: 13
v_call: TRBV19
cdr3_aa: CASSNRVFEKLFF

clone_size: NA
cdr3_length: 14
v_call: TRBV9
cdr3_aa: CASSGGTGFYGYTF

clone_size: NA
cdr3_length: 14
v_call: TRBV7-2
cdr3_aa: CASSPPRQIYGYTF

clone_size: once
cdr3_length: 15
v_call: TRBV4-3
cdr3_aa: CASSQAASGSYEQYF

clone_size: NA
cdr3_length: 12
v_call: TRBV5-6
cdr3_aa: CASSYPSAGQFF

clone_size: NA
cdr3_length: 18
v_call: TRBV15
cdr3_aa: CATSRQIGGILSNQPQHF

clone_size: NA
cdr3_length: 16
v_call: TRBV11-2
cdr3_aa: CASSPGMGPANYGYTF

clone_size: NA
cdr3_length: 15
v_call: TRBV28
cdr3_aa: CASSSTGVPSYEQYF

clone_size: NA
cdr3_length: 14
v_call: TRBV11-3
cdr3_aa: CASSSGQEAYEQYF

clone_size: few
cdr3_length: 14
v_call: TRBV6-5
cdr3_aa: CASSYPLLADTQYF

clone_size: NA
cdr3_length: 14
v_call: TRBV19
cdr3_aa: CASSDGPGVYEQYF

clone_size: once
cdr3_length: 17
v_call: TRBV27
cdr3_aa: CASSSQTGTGVNSPLHF

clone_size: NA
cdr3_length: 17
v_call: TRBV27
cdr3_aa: CASSFRTGSSISTPLHF

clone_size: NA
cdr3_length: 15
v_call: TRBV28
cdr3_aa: CASSTPGTGGNEQYF

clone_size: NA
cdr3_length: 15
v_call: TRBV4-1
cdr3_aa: CASSRTSLSTGELFF

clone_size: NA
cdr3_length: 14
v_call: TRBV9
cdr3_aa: CASSVGRADSPLHF

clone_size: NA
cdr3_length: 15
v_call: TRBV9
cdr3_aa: CASSVVGNHQETQYF

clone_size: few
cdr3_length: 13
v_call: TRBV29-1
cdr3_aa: CSVEAWGNTEAFF

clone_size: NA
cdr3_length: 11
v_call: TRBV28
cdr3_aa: CASGTAYEQYF

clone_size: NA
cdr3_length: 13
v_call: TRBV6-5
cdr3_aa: CASSQYTGSPLHF

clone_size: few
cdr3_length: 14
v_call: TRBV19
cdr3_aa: CAREKGLQGQPQHF

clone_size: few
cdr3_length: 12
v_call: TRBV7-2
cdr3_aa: CASSLSRNTIYF

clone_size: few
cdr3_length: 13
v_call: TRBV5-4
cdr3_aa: CASRLTSSSGYTF

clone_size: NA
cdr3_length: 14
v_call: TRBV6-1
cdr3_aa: CASSEDGTGYGYTF

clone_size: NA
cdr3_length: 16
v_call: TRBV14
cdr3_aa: CASSLLRGAKGNTIYF

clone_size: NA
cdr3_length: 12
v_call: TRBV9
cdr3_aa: CASSVGTSGLYF

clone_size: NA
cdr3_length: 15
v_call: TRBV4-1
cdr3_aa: CASSQTSGDSYEQYF

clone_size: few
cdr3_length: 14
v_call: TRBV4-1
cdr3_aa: CASSQDGDRGGYTF

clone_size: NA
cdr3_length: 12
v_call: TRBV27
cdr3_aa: CASSRTGTKQFF

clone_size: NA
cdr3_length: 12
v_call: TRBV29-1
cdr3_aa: CSVNRGSNEQYF

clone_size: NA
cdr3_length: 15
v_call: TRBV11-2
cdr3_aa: CASSLDVGDTGELFF

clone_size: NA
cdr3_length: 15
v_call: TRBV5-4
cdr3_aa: CASSLGLAGEQEQFF

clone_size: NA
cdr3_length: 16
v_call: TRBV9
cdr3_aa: CASSVGSGGNTGELFF

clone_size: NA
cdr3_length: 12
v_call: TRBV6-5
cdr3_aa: CASRSAQETQYF

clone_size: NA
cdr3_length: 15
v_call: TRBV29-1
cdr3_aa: CSVEDGQATYNEQFF

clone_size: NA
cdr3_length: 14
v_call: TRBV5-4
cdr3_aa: CASSPTDRPYEQYF

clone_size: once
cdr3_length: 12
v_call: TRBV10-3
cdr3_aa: CANSGSNYGYTF

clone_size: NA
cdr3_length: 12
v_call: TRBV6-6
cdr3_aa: CASSYQDSLGFF

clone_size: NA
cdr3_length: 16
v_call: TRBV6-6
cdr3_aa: CASSYSTGGFGNTIYF